The present T cell receptor (beta chain) was sequenced within a study of cytomegalovirus exposure and HLA in healthy donors. Healthy bone marrow donors made up the donor group. Comment on this clone: What it recognizes is unknown.

Germline V gene sequence: CDR1 LGHNA, CDR2 YSLEER. V lost 0 bases to trimming and J lost 5 bases, with 8 bases between them. The CDR3 runs 15 residues. Vbeta (60) and Jbeta (13) primers were used in the PCR. Produced via immunoSEQ multiplex PCR; TCRdb's table is partial and in-frame only. The sample lists fewer than 250,000 clones; approximately 80% were seen once. General observations from the study: Among the most significant clusters, several appeared linked to common viral pathogens in a later analysis. The study designated 150 to 200 TCR beta chains cytomegalovirus-associated. A later analysis linked a missense DCLRE1C variant to TCR beta V- and J-gene trimming.

The specimen was PBMCs. This chain links TRBV4-3 with TRBJ1-6; D gene ambiguous. The TCR sequence derives from a woman between 40 and 55 years old in good health and CMV-seronegative. In DNA form, the CDR3 reads TGCGCCAGCAGCCAAGATATGGCGGATAATTCACCCCTCCACTTT. Encoded protein: CASSQDMADNSPLHF.